This T cell receptor beta chain was retrieved from a study of blood T cells in healthy people across ages. The table lists this clonotype with a count of one. The CDR3 has 14 amino acids. Trimming left V 4 bases short and J 4 bases short, with 13 bases between. Germline V gives CDR1 SNHLY, CDR2 FYNNEI. Sample-barcoded 5' priming and a J-beta primer mix drove a second PCR of 7 to 11 cycles. Through a template-switch adaptor with 12 random nucleotides, each cDNA molecule received a tag. MiXCR, run by TCRdb on the 5' RACE reads, gives a single entry per CDR3 protein. The sample shows 1,500,000 or so distinct CDR3 sequences, roughly 43% of them seen only once.

The receptor was isolated from a woman aged 18-29 years in good health. Sequenced material: blood. V gene TRBV2 combines with J gene TRBJ1-1; D is unresolved. The CDR3, as DNA: TGTGCCAGCAGTGTTGTCGGGCCAGGCACTGAAGCTTTCTTT. This sequence encodes CASSVVGPGTEAFF.